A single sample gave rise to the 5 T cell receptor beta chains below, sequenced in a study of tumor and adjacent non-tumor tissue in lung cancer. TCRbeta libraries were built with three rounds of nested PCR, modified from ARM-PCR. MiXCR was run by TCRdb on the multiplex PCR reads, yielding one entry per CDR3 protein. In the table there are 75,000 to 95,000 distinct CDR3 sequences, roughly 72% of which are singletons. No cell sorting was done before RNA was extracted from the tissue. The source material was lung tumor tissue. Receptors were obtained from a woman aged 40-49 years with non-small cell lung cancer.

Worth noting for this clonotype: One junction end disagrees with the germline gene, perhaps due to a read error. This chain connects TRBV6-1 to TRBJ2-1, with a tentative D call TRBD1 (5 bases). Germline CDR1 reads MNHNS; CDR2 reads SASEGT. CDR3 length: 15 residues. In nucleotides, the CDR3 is TGTGCCAGCTGTGAAGGAACGTGGGGCGGCGATGAGCAGTTCTTC. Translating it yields CASCEGTWGGDEQFF.

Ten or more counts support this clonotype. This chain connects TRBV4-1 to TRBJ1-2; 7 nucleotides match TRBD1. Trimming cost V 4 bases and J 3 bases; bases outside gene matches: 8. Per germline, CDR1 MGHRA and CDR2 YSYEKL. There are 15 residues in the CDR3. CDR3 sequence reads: CASSLATGTDYGYTF. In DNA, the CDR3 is TGCGCCAGCAGCCTAGCCACCGGGACAGACTATGGCTACACCTTC.

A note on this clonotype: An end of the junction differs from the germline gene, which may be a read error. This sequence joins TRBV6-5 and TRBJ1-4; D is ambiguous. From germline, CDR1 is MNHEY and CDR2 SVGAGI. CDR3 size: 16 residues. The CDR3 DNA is TGTGCCAGCAGATCACATAGGCGGGGAATTAATGAAAAACTGTATTTT. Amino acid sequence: CASRSHRRGINEKLYF.

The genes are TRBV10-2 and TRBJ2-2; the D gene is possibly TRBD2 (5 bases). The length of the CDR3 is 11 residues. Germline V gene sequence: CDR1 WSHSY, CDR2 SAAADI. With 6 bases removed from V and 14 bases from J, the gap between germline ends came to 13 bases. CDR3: CASSHTGVLFF. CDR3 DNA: TGCGCCAGCAGCCACACCGGGGTCCTGTTTTTT.

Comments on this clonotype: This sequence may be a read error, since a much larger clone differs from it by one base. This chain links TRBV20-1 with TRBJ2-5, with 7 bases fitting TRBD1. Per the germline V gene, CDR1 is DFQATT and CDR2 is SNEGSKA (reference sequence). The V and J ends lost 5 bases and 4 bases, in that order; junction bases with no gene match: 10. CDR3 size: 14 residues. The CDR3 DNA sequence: TGCAGTGCTTCCGACAGGGCGGTCGGAGAGACCCAGTACTTC. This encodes CSASDRAVGETQYF.